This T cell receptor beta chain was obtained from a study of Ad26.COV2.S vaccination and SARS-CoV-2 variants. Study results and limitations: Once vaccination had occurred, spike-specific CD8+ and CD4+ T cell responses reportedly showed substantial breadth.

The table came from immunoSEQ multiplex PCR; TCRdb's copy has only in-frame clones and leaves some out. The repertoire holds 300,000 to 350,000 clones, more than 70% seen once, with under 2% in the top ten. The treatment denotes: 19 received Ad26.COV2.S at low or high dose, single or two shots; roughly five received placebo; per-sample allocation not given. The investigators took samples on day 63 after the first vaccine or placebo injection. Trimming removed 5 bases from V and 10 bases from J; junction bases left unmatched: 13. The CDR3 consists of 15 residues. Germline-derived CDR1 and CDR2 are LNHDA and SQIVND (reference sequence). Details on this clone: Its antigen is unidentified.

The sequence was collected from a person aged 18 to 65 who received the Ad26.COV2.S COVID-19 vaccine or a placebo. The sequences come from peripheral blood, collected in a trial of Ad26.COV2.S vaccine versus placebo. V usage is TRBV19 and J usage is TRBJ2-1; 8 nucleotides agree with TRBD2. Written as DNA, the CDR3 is TGTGCCAGTAGTCCGGGACTAGACACAAACCGGGAGCAGTTCTTC. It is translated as CASSPGLDTNREQFF. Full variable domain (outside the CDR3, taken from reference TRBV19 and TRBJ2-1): DGGITQSPKYLFRKEGQNVTLSCEQNLNHDAMYWYRQDPGQGLRLIYYSQIVNDFQKGDIAEGYSVSREKKESFPLTVTSAQKNPTAFYLCASSPGLDTNREQFFGPGTRLTVL.